This T cell receptor beta chain comes out of a study of T cell clones after liver transplantation. Across the whole study: Three of the eight recipients were HCV-positive; the rest had non-autoimmune, non-viral transplant indications. At least one year of complete immunosuppression withdrawal without enzymes over twice normal defined tolerance. Points from the study as a whole: A larger donor-reactive than third-party decline suggested partial antigen-specific deletion.

On this clone: The antigen is undetermined.

V shed 0 bases and J shed 3 bases, with 7 bases lying between them. The CDR3 loop spans 13 amino acids. Germline V gene data show CDR1 as SGHRS and CDR2 as YFSETQ. TCRdb's copy holds only in-frame clones and misses some; the assay was immunoSEQ multiplex PCR. The sample holds more than 95,000 clones; approximately 90% are singletons and the top ten take 0.83%. This chain uses TRBV5-1 with TRBJ2-7; D is uncertain. The origin of this receptor is a human patient who received a liver transplant. Some of the T cells may derive from the graft donor. Here the sequenced sample was CD4+ T cells from blood, taken 12 months after liver transplant. The CDR3 region has the DNA TGCGCCAGCAGCTTGGCAGGAAACTACGAGCAGTACTTC. This codes for CASSLAGNYEQYF.